These 7 T cell receptor beta chains came from one sample sequenced in a study of cytomegalovirus exposure and HLA in healthy donors. Primers: 60 Vbeta forward and 13 Jbeta reverse. Measured with immunoSEQ multiplex PCR; TCRdb has only the in-frame clones, and not every one. The sample comprises roughly 180,000 clones, about 80% of which are singletons, and approximately 1.3% rests with the top ten. Sequenced: PBMCs. The source of these receptors is a man aged 25 to 40 in good health and CMV-seronegative.

This sequence joins TRBV13 and TRBJ2-7; possibly TRBD1 for D (6 bases). Germline V gene data show CDR1 as PRHDT and CDR2 as FYEKMQ (reference sequence). V was trimmed by 5 bases and J by 3 bases, leaving 14 bases between them. The CDR3 is made up of 14 amino acids. The CDR3 nucleotides are TGTGCCAGCAGCCCACAGGGCGGACGCTACGAGCAGTACTTC. Encoded protein: CASSPQGGRYEQYF.

The genes are TRBV30 and TRBJ2-5; D is uncertain. The V end lost 0 bases, the J end lost 5 bases, and 13 bases lay between the germline ends. This CDR3 region has 14 residues. Germline CDR1 and CDR2: GTSNPN and SVGIG (reference sequence). The CDR3 DNA is TGTGCCTGGAGTGTAGATAGCCCCGCGGAGACCCAGTACTTC. Translated: CAWSVDSPAETQYF.

The rearrangement links TRBV4-3 to TRBJ2-1, with 9 nucleotides matching TRBD2. The CDR3 is made up of 16 amino acids. The trim removed 0 bases at V and 6 bases at J, leaving 6 bases unmatched. In germline, CDR1 is LGHNA, CDR2 YSLEER. The CDR3 sequence: CASSQDSRGGRNEQFF. The CDR3 region has the DNA TGCGCCAGCAGCCAAGACTCGCGGGGGGGCCGCAATGAGCAGTTCTTC.

The chain recombines TRBV30 with TRBJ1-6; the match to TRBD1 covers 10 bases. Germline trimming cut 1 base from V and 9 bases from J; bases unmatched to any gene: 3. Looked up from germline, CDR1 is GTSNPN and CDR2 is SVGIG (reference sequence). There are 14 residues in the CDR3. The CDR3 DNA reads as TGTGCCTGGAGTGAGGGGACAGGGGTTTCACCCCTCCACTTT. The encoded protein is CAWSEGTGVSPLHF.

CDR3 nucleotides: TGTGCCAGCAGACCTCCGGGGACAGGGCAGGGCGAGCAGTACTTC. It specifies CASRPPGTGQGEQYF. This rearrangement joins TRBV2 to TRBJ2-7, with 9 bases matching TRBD1. The germline CDR1 and CDR2 sequences are SNHLY and FYNNEI. The V gene end was trimmed by 6 bases and the J gene end by 6 bases; junction bases not matched to a gene: 12. The CDR3 spans 15 residues. Combining the CDR3 with reference TRBV2 and TRBJ2-7 gives the whole variable domain EPEVTQTPSHQVTQMGQEVILRCVPISNHLYFYWYRQILGQKVEFLVSFYNNEISEKSEIFDDQFSVERPDGSNFTLKIRSTKLEDSAMYFCASRPPGTGQGEQYFGPGTRLTVT.

The DNA for the CDR3 is TGTGCCAGCAGCCTCGGACTAGCGGGAGGTCTCTCCGAGCAGTACTTC. This gives the protein CASSLGLAGGLSEQYF. The chain carries TRBV11-2 and TRBJ2-7, with 14 nucleotides matching TRBD2. V was pared by 5 bases and J by 6 bases, with 9 bases of the junction left unmatched. This CDR3 contains 16 residues. Germline CDR1 and CDR2: SGHAT and FQNNGV.

V is TRBV5-4 and J is TRBJ2-3; the D is unclear. Germline V lookup: CDR1 SGHNT, CDR2 YYREEE (reference sequence). The ends were cut back, 7 bases at V and 0 bases at J, with 12 bases in the middle. This CDR3 comprises 14 residues. CDR3 sequence (DNA): TGTGCCAGCTCCTCTCCGGTTAGCACAGATACGCAGTATTTT. Protein product: CASSSPVSTDTQYF.